These T cell receptor beta chains were read from a single sample in a study of T cells after yellow fever vaccination. Each CDR3 protein is one row after TCRdb ran MiXCR on the 5' RACE reads. The profile shows almost 600,000 distinct CDR3 sequences, around an eighth of them singletons. The sequenced sample was PBMCs, obtained on the day of the yellow fever booster vaccination. These receptors were obtained from a man younger than 45 who received the YFV17D yellow fever vaccine. Both conserved end residues are part of each CDR3. A D gene is named only where the DNA matches it firmly. Size is omitted from some rows. Given values are once, few, many or a class for expanded clones.

. . TRBJ2-7 TRBV7-2 TGTGCCAGCAGCCGGGTTGGAGGGAACGAGCAGTACTTC CASSRVGGNEQYF
TRBD2 few TRBJ2-3 TRBV20-1 TGCAGTGCTAGTTTAAGACTAGCGGGAGGATTAGATACGCAGTATTTT CSASLRLAGGLDTQYF
TRBD2 . TRBJ2-3 TRBV7-2 TGTGCCAGCAGCTTCCCTCGTAGCGGGAGGGCCCCAGATACGCAGTATTTT CASSFPRSGRAPDTQYF
. . TRBJ2-2 TRBV20-1 TGCAGTGCTAGGGGCGGGAACACCGGGGAGCTGTTTTTT CSARGGNTGELFF
. few TRBJ1-1 TRBV7-8 TGTGCCAGCAGCTTAGATAGGGCTGAGGAAGCTTTCTTT CASSLDRAEEAFF
. few TRBJ2-2 TRBV19 TGTGCCAGTAAGGTGGCCGGGGAGCTGTTTTTT CASKVAGELFF
. . TRBJ1-1 TRBV10-3 TGTGCCATCAGTGACAGGGTCGTCGTCACTGAAGCTTTCTTT CAISDRVVVTEAFF
. many TRBJ2-1 TRBV5-1 TGCGCCAGCAGATTTACTACGACAATGGGCAATGAGCAGTTCTTC CASRFTTTMGNEQFF
. . TRBJ2-5 TRBV5-4 TGTGCCAGCAGCAACGTCGGGGAGACCCAGTACTTC CASSNVGETQYF
TRBD2 few TRBJ2-1 TRBV2 TGTGCCAGCACGCACCGGGAGGGCCCATTGAATGAGCAGTTCTTC CASTHREGPLNEQFF
TRBD2 . TRBJ2-1 TRBV7-2 TGTGCCAGCAGCCCAAGACTAGCGGGAGGGCCGGGCAATGAGCAGTTCTTC CASSPRLAGGPGNEQFF
. . TRBJ1-4 TRBV5-4 TGTGCCAGCAGCCCGGTGGGAGCAAATGAAAAACTGTTTTTT CASSPVGANEKLFF